This T cell receptor (beta chain) was profiled in a study of early T cells in non-severe SARS-CoV-2 infection. Overall study context: Whole-blood bulk RNA, unsorted, was sequenced, and chains were unpaired. Study-wide points: The VDJdb matching leaned toward anti-spike CD8 responses and overlooked private and CD4 specificities.

Germline assignment: CDR1 MGHDK and CDR2 SYGVNS. V dropped 2 bases and J dropped 0 bases, with 17 bases sitting between them. CDR3 length equals 17 residues. This clonotype was counted ten times or more. As yet, its antigen is unknown. The TCR library protocol was used to attach unique molecular identifiers. These identifiers were attached to individual cDNA molecules. Each CDR3 protein gets one entry after TCRdb re-called the 5' RACE reads with MiXCR. The profile shows 80,000 to 95,000 distinct CDR3 sequences, around an eighth of them singletons. This clonotype originated in an adult who was a healthcare worker with PCR-confirmed SARS-CoV-2 infection or an uninfected control (not recorded which). Sequencing used whole blood. The V gene is TRBV25-1, the J gene TRBJ2-7; D remains unclear. The CDR3 region is CASSEPSLRLSSYEQYF. The CDR3 region has the DNA TGTGCCAGCAGTGAACCCAGCCTCAGGCTCTCCTCCTACGAGCAGTACTTC.